These T cell receptor beta chains were read from a single sample in a study of T-cell reconstitution after alpha-beta-depleted transplantation in children. TCRdb reprocessed the PCR reads via MiXCR and lists one record per CDR3 protein. The repertoire has around 410,000 distinct CDR3 sequences, roughly a tenth of them found once; the top ten carry roughly 5.1%. This material consisted of PBMCs from the stem cell graft donor, taken from the stem cell graft. Source of these receptors: a human donor who donated a stem cell graft to a child with acute myeloid leukemia. The CDR3 runs from the conserved cysteine through the conserved F or W. Fields, in order: J gene, clone size, CDR3 length, V gene, D gene, CDR3 protein, CDR3 DNA. A D gene is named only where the DNA matches it firmly. Where a row states a size, it is once, few, many or the class of an expanded clone; other rows omit it.

j_call: TRBJ2-5; clone_size: -; cdr3_length: 15; v_call: TRBV20-1; d_call: TRBD1; cdr3_aa: CSAPSPGQGRETQYF; cdr3_nt: TGCAGTGCCCCGTCCCCGGGACAGGGGCGCGAGACCCAGTACTTC
j_call: TRBJ2-3; clone_size: few; cdr3_length: 15; v_call: TRBV10-3; d_call: -; cdr3_aa: CAISVGVGQSDTQYF; cdr3_nt: TGTGCCATCAGTGTTGGAGTTGGGCAGTCCGATACGCAGTATTTT
j_call: TRBJ2-3; clone_size: many; cdr3_length: 15; v_call: TRBV10-2; d_call: -; cdr3_aa: CASSDGASSTDTQYF; cdr3_nt: TGCGCCAGCAGTGATGGGGCCTCTAGCACAGATACGCAGTATTTT
j_call: TRBJ1-2; clone_size: few; cdr3_length: 12; v_call: TRBV10-3; d_call: -; cdr3_aa: CAISERDYGYTF; cdr3_nt: TGTGCCATCAGTGAGCGTGACTATGGCTACACCTTC
j_call: TRBJ2-1; clone_size: few; cdr3_length: 17; v_call: TRBV6-1; d_call: TRBD2; cdr3_aa: CASRQPASGRATNEQFF; cdr3_nt: TGTGCCAGCAGACAACCAGCTAGCGGGAGGGCCACAAATGAGCAGTTCTTC
j_call: TRBJ2-1; clone_size: -; cdr3_length: 15; v_call: TRBV5-1; d_call: -; cdr3_aa: CASSWGGYSYNEQFF; cdr3_nt: TGCGCCAGCAGCTGGGGCGGTTACTCCTACAATGAGCAGTTCTTC
j_call: TRBJ2-4; clone_size: few; cdr3_length: 11; v_call: TRBV20-1; d_call: -; cdr3_aa: CSAREDGPQYF; cdr3_nt: TGCAGTGCTAGGGAGGACGGCCCCCAGTACTTC
j_call: TRBJ1-2; clone_size: few; cdr3_length: 13; v_call: TRBV7-2; d_call: -; cdr3_aa: CASSFRAPNGYTF; cdr3_nt: TGTGCCAGCAGCTTCCGGGCCCCGAATGGCTACACCTTC
j_call: TRBJ2-7; clone_size: many; cdr3_length: 14; v_call: TRBV29-1; d_call: TRBD1; cdr3_aa: CSVQNLDRAYEQYF; cdr3_nt: TGCAGCGTCCAAAACCTGGACAGGGCCTACGAGCAGTACTTC
j_call: TRBJ2-1; clone_size: few; cdr3_length: 16; v_call: TRBV20-1; d_call: -; cdr3_aa: CSARDGALSSYNEQFF; cdr3_nt: TGCAGTGCTAGAGATGGGGCCCTGAGCTCCTACAATGAGCAGTTCTTC
j_call: TRBJ2-4; clone_size: -; cdr3_length: 14; v_call: TRBV6-5; d_call: TRBD1; cdr3_aa: CASRNSPTGIIQYF; cdr3_nt: TGTGCCAGCAGAAATTCACCGACAGGGATCATTCAGTACTTC
j_call: TRBJ1-5; clone_size: -; cdr3_length: 14; v_call: TRBV6-1; d_call: -; cdr3_aa: CASSERRPPQPQHF; cdr3_nt: TGTGCCAGCAGTGAACGACGACCGCCTCAGCCCCAGCATTTT
j_call: TRBJ1-5; clone_size: -; cdr3_length: 15; v_call: TRBV6-2/TRBV6-3; d_call: TRBD1; cdr3_aa: CASSYLGTANQPQHF; cdr3_nt: TGTGCCAGCAGTTACTTAGGGACAGCCAATCAGCCCCAGCATTTT
j_call: TRBJ2-2; clone_size: -; cdr3_length: 15; v_call: TRBV12-3/TRBV12-4; d_call: TRBD2; cdr3_aa: CASSLTSGNVGELFF; cdr3_nt: TGTGCCAGCAGTTTAACTAGCGGGAACGTCGGGGAGCTGTTTTTT
j_call: TRBJ2-3; clone_size: many; cdr3_length: 14; v_call: TRBV25-1; d_call: TRBD2; cdr3_aa: CASSLAGGSDTQYF; cdr3_nt: TGTGCCAGCAGCTTAGCGGGGGGGTCAGATACGCAGTATTTT
j_call: TRBJ2-5; clone_size: many; cdr3_length: 13; v_call: TRBV10-3; d_call: TRBD1; cdr3_aa: CAISWTGQETQYF; cdr3_nt: TGTGCCATCAGTTGGACAGGGCAAGAGACCCAGTACTTC
j_call: TRBJ2-5; clone_size: -; cdr3_length: 15; v_call: TRBV7-3; d_call: -; cdr3_aa: CASGGRGGVLETQYF; cdr3_nt: TGTGCCAGCGGAGGGAGGGGGGGCGTTCTTGAGACCCAGTACTTC
j_call: TRBJ2-3; clone_size: -; cdr3_length: 16; v_call: TRBV19; d_call: -; cdr3_aa: CASSTPGRASTDTQYF; cdr3_nt: TGTGCCAGTAGTACACCAGGGCGAGCTAGCACAGATACGCAGTATTTT
j_call: TRBJ1-2; clone_size: many; cdr3_length: 13; v_call: TRBV5-1; d_call: -; cdr3_aa: CASSSRPTYGYTF; cdr3_nt: TGCGCCAGCAGCTCTAGACCTACCTATGGCTACACCTTC
j_call: TRBJ1-3; clone_size: few; cdr3_length: 15; v_call: TRBV5-6; d_call: -; cdr3_aa: CASSLGAYSGNTIYF; cdr3_nt: TGTGCCAGCAGCTTGGGGGCCTACTCTGGAAACACCATATATTTT
j_call: TRBJ2-5; clone_size: few; cdr3_length: 16; v_call: TRBV27; d_call: TRBD2; cdr3_aa: CASSPLAGGKQETQYF; cdr3_nt: TGTGCCAGCAGCCCGCTAGCGGGGGGAAAACAAGAGACCCAGTACTTC
j_call: TRBJ2-2; clone_size: -; cdr3_length: 12; v_call: TRBV2; d_call: -; cdr3_aa: CATKRDAGELFF; cdr3_nt: TGTGCCACCAAAAGGGACGCCGGGGAGCTGTTTTTT
j_call: TRBJ1-5; clone_size: many; cdr3_length: 13; v_call: TRBV2; d_call: -; cdr3_aa: CASIQDYNQPQHF; cdr3_nt: TGTGCCAGCATACAGGACTACAATCAGCCCCAGCATTTT
j_call: TRBJ2-2; clone_size: few; cdr3_length: 14; v_call: TRBV20-1; d_call: -; cdr3_aa: CSAGVGDDTGELFF; cdr3_nt: TGCAGTGCTGGCGTGGGGGACGACACCGGGGAGCTGTTTTTT
j_call: TRBJ2-5; clone_size: few; cdr3_length: 13; v_call: TRBV29-1; d_call: -; cdr3_aa: CSVVPVGLETQYF; cdr3_nt: TGCAGCGTTGTACCGGTGGGCTTAGAGACCCAGTACTTC
j_call: TRBJ2-7; clone_size: -; cdr3_length: 14; v_call: TRBV19; d_call: TRBD2; cdr3_aa: CASSTSGRHYEQYF; cdr3_nt: TGTGCCAGTAGTACTAGCGGGAGGCACTACGAGCAGTACTTC
j_call: TRBJ2-5; clone_size: many; cdr3_length: 14; v_call: TRBV29-1; d_call: -; cdr3_aa: CSAIKGGTQETQYF; cdr3_nt: TGCAGCGCAATTAAAGGCGGAACCCAGGAGACCCAGTACTTC
j_call: TRBJ2-7; clone_size: -; cdr3_length: 14; v_call: TRBV6-2/TRBV6-3; d_call: TRBD1; cdr3_aa: CASKPLGQIYEQYF; cdr3_nt: TGTGCCAGCAAACCGCTGGGACAGATCTACGAGCAGTACTTC
j_call: TRBJ2-4; clone_size: few; cdr3_length: 21; v_call: TRBV6-2/TRBV6-3; d_call: TRBD2; cdr3_aa: CASSYSATGLAGVRSKNIQYF; cdr3_nt: TGTGCCAGCAGTTACTCAGCCACAGGACTAGCGGGAGTAAGATCCAAAAACATTCAGTACTTC
j_call: TRBJ2-1; clone_size: many; cdr3_length: 13; v_call: TRBV30; d_call: TRBD1; cdr3_aa: CAWSRTGLGEQFF; cdr3_nt: TGTGCCTGGAGCCGGACAGGGTTGGGTGAGCAGTTCTTC
j_call: TRBJ1-4; clone_size: few; cdr3_length: 13; v_call: TRBV20-1; d_call: TRBD1; cdr3_aa: CSAPDRGREKLFF; cdr3_nt: TGCAGTGCTCCGGACAGGGGGAGGGAAAAACTGTTTTTT
j_call: TRBJ2-3; clone_size: -; cdr3_length: 15; v_call: TRBV7-8; d_call: TRBD1; cdr3_aa: CASSPGQGAADTQYF; cdr3_nt: TGTGCCAGCAGCCCAGGACAGGGGGCAGCAGATACGCAGTATTTT
j_call: TRBJ1-5; clone_size: -; cdr3_length: 15; v_call: TRBV20-1; d_call: -; cdr3_aa: CSARAWDGGNQPQHF; cdr3_nt: TGCAGTGCTAGAGCGTGGGACGGAGGGAATCAGCCCCAGCATTTT
j_call: TRBJ1-1; clone_size: -; cdr3_length: 14; v_call: TRBV5-1; d_call: TRBD1; cdr3_aa: CASSEGTERTEAFF; cdr3_nt: TGCGCCAGCAGCGAGGGGACAGAAAGAACTGAAGCTTTCTTT
j_call: TRBJ1-5; clone_size: -; cdr3_length: 16; v_call: TRBV6-1; d_call: -; cdr3_aa: CASSEWGVGSNQPQHF; cdr3_nt: TGTGCCAGCAGTGAGTGGGGAGTCGGCAGCAATCAGCCCCAGCATTTT
j_call: TRBJ2-1; clone_size: -; cdr3_length: 18; v_call: TRBV20-1; d_call: TRBD2; cdr3_aa: CSARALAGVRSSYNEQFF; cdr3_nt: TGCAGTGCTAGAGCGCTAGCGGGAGTACGCAGCTCCTACAATGAGCAGTTCTTC
j_call: TRBJ1-1; clone_size: few; cdr3_length: 18; v_call: TRBV28; d_call: TRBD1; cdr3_aa: CASSLPPPTGQPNTEAFF; cdr3_nt: TGTGCCAGCAGTCTTCCCCCCCCAACGGGACAGCCGAACACTGAAGCTTTCTTT
j_call: TRBJ2-1; clone_size: few; cdr3_length: 15; v_call: TRBV9; d_call: TRBD1; cdr3_aa: CASSVGGTDYNEQFF; cdr3_nt: TGTGCCAGCAGCGTAGGGGGGACAGACTACAATGAGCAGTTCTTC
j_call: TRBJ2-2; clone_size: few; cdr3_length: 17; v_call: TRBV7-2; d_call: TRBD2; cdr3_aa: CASSLFLTSGRTGELFF; cdr3_nt: TGTGCCAGCAGCCTCTTCCTGACTAGCGGGCGCACCGGGGAGCTGTTTTTT
j_call: TRBJ1-2; clone_size: -; cdr3_length: 15; v_call: TRBV5-1; d_call: -; cdr3_aa: CASSLTGPASYGYTF; cdr3_nt: TGCGCCAGCAGCTTGACGGGACCAGCCAGTTATGGCTACACCTTC
j_call: TRBJ2-7; clone_size: -; cdr3_length: 15; v_call: TRBV20-1; d_call: -; cdr3_aa: CSASGGRPLSYEQYF; cdr3_nt: TGCAGTGCTAGTGGGGGAAGGCCCCTCTCCTACGAGCAGTACTTC
j_call: TRBJ2-7; clone_size: -; cdr3_length: 12; v_call: TRBV12-3/TRBV12-4; d_call: -; cdr3_aa: CASSPGYYEQYF; cdr3_nt: TGTGCCAGCAGCCCAGGGTACTACGAGCAGTACTTC
j_call: TRBJ2-3; clone_size: -; cdr3_length: 13; v_call: TRBV29-1; d_call: -; cdr3_aa: CSVTLGSADTQYF; cdr3_nt: TGCAGCGTCACCCTCGGGAGCGCAGATACGCAGTATTTT
j_call: TRBJ2-5; clone_size: many; cdr3_length: 16; v_call: TRBV11-2; d_call: TRBD2; cdr3_aa: CASSLEGGRWGETQYF; cdr3_nt: TGTGCCAGCAGCTTAGAGGGCGGGAGATGGGGAGAGACCCAGTACTTC
j_call: TRBJ2-7; clone_size: -; cdr3_length: 14; v_call: TRBV6-2/TRBV6-3; d_call: -; cdr3_aa: CATKVAGTSYEQYF; cdr3_nt: TGTGCCACCAAGGTGGCGGGGACCTCCTACGAGCAGTACTTC